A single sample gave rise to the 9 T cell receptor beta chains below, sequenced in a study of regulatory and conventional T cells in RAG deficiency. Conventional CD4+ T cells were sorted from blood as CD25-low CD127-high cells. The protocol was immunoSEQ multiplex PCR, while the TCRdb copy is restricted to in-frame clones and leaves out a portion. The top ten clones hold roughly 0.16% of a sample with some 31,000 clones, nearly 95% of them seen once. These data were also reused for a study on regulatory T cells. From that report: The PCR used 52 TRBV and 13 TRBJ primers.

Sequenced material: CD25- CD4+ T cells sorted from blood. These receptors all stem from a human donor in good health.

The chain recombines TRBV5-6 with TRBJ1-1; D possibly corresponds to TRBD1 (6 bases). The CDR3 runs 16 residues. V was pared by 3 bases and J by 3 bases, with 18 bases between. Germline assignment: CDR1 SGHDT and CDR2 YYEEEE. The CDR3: CASSSGGPWRDTEAFF. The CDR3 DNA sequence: TGTGCCAGCAGCTCGGGGGGGCCCTGGCGGGACACTGAAGCTTTCTTT.

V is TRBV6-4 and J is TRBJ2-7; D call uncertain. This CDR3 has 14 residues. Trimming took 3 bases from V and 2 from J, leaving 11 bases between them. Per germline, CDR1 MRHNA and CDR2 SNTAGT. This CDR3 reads CASSDGRLTYEQYF. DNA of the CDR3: TGTGCCAGCAGTGATGGCAGGTTGACCTACGAGCAGTACTTC.

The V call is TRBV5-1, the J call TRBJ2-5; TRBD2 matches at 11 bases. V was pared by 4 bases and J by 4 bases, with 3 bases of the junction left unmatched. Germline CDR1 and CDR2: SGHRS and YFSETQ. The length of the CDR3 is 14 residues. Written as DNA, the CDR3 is TGCGCCAGCAGCCCGGGACTAGCGGTAGAGACCCAGTACTTC. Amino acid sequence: CASSPGLAVETQYF.

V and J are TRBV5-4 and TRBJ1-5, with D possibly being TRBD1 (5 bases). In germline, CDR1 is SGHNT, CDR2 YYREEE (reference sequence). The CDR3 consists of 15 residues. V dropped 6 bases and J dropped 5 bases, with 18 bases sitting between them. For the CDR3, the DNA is TGTGCCAGCACTAACCCCAGGGCCCCTCATCAGCCCCAGCATTTT. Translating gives CASTNPRAPHQPQHF. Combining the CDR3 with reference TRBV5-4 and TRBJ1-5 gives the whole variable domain ETGVTQSPTHLIKTRGQQVTLRCSSQSGHNTVSWYQQALGQGPQFIFQYYREEENGRGNFPPRFSGLQFPNYSSELNVNALELDDSALYLCASTNPRAPHQPQHFGDGTRLSIL.

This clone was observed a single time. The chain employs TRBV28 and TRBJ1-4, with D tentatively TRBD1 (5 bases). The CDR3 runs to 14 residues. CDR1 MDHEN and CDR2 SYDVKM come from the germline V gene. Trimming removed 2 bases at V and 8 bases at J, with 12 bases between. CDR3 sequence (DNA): TGTGCCAGCAGTTTAAGACAGAGGAACGAAAAACTGTTTTTT. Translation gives CASSLRQRNEKLFF.

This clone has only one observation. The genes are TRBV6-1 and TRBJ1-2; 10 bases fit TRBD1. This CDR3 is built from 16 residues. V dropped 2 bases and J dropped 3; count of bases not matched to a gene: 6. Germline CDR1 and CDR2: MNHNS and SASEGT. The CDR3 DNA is TGTGCCAGCAGTGAATATAGGGGACAGGGGTACTATGGCTACACCTTC. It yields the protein CASSEYRGQGYYGYTF.

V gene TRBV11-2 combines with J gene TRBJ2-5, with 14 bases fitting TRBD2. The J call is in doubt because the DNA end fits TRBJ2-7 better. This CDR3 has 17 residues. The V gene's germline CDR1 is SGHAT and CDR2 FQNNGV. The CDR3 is CASSFPRLAGGPYEQYF. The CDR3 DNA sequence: TGTGCCAGCAGCTTTCCGCGACTAGCGGGGGGGCCCTACGAGCAGTACTTC.

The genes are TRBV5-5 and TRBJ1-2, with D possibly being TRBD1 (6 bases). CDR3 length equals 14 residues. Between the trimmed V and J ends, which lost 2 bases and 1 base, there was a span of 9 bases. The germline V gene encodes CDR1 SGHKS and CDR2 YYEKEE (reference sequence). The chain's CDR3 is CASSLLDSNYGYTF. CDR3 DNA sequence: TGTGCCAGCAGCTTATTGGACAGTAACTATGGCTACACCTTC.

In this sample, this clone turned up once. CDR3 residues: CARAGVGIRDMNTEAFF. The DNA of the CDR3 is TGTGCCAGAGCAGGGGTCGGGATTCGGGACATGAACACTGAAGCTTTCTTT. The J gene is TRBJ1-1, the V gene TRBV2; possible D gene TRBD1, 6 bases. Trimming stripped 9 bases from V and 0 bases from J, with 23 bases between. The CDR3 loop spans 17 amino acids. CDR1 and CDR2 (germline): SNHLY, FYNNEI.